Detailed here is one T cell receptor beta chain. These data originate in a study of blood T cell repertoires in COVID-19. The repertoire was sequenced with immunoSEQ multiplex PCR; TCRdb's copy has only in-frame clones and lacks some. The table has around 280,000 clones, just under 90% seen once. V was clipped by 0 bases and J by 4 bases, with 15 bases between them. The germline V gene encodes CDR1 LNHNV and CDR2 YYDKDF (reference sequence). There are 16 residues in the CDR3. The sample was peripheral blood. The TCR originated in a woman aged 25 to 39 with COVID-19, enrolled during active disease. The chain couples TRBV15 to TRBJ1-2, with D unclear. CDR3 in amino acids: CATSREFSGHPYGYTF. In nucleotides, the CDR3 is TGTGCCACCAGCAGAGAATTTTCTGGGCATCCCTATGGCTACACCTTC.